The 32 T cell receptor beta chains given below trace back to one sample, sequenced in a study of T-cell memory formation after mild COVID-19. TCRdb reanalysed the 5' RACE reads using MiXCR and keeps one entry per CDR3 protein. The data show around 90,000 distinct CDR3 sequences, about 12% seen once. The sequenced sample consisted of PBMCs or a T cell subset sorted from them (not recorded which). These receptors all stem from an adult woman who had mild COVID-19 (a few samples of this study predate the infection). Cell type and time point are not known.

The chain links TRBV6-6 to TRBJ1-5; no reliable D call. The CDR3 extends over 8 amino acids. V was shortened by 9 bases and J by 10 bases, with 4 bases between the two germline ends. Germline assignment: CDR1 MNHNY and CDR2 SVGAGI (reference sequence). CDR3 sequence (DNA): TGTGCCAGAAATCCCCAGCATTTT. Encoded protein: CARNPQHF.

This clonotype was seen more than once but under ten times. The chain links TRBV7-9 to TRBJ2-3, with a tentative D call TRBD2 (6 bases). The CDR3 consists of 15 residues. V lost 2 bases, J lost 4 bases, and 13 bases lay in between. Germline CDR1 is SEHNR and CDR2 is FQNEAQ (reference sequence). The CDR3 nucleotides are TGTGCCAGCAGCTTACCTTTGGGGGGTTCAGATACGCAGTATTTT. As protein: CASSLPLGGSDTQYF. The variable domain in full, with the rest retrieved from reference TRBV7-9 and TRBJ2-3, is DTGVSQNPRHKITKRGQNVTFRCDPISEHNRLYWYRQTLGQGPEFLTYFQNEAQLEKSRLLSDRFSAERPKGSFSTLEIQRTEQGDSAMYLCASSLPLGGSDTQYFGPGTRLTVL.

CDR3 in amino acids: CASSYSRYRYEQYF. The CDR3 nucleotides read TGTGCCAGCAGTTATAGCAGATACCGCTACGAGCAGTACTTC. This chain joins TRBV6-5 and TRBJ2-7; D gene unclear. The germline V gene encodes CDR1 MNHEY and CDR2 SVGAGI. The length of the CDR3 is 14 residues. The V gene lost 3 bases and the J gene lost 3 bases, with 12 bases spanning the gap.

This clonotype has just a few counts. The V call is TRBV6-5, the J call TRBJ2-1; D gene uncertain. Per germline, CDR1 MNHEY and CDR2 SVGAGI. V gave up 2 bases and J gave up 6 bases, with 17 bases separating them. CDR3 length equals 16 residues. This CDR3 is CASSYVLPPVLNEQFF. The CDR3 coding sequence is TGTGCCAGCAGTTACGTTCTTCCTCCGGTCCTCAATGAGCAGTTCTTC.

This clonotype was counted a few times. The CDR3 DNA reads TGCGCCAGCAGCCAAGAAGTAAGGTCCTGGGTTGAGCAGTTCTTC. Protein product: CASSQEVRSWVEQFF. The chain carries TRBV4-1 and TRBJ2-1; D unclear. Germline CDR1 MGHRA, CDR2 YSYEKL. The CDR3 sequence is 15 residues long. The germline V and J ends were trimmed by 0 bases and 9 bases, with 15 bases remaining between them.

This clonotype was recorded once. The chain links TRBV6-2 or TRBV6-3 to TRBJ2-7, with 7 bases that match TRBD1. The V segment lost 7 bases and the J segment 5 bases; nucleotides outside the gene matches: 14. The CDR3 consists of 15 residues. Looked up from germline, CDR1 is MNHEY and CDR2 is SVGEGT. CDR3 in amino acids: CASMPSRGQEDEQYF. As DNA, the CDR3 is TGTGCCAGCATGCCTTCGAGGGGGCAAGAGGACGAGCAGTACTTC.

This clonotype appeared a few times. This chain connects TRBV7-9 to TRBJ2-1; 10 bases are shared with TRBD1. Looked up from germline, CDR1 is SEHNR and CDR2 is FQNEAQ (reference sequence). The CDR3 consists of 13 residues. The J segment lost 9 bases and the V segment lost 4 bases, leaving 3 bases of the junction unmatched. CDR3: CASSSDRGPEQFF. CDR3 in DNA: TGTGCCAGCAGCTCCGACAGGGGGCCTGAGCAGTTCTTC. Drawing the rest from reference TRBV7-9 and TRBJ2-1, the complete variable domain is DTGVSQNPRHKITKRGQNVTFRCDPISEHNRLYWYRQTLGQGPEFLTYFQNEAQLEKSRLLSDRFSAERPKGSFSTLEIQRTEQGDSAMYLCASSSDRGPEQFFGPGTRLTVL.

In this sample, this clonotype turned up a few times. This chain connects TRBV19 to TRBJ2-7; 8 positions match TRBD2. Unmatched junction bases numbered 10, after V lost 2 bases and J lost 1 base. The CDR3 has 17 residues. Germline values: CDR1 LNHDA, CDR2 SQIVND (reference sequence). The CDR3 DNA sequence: TGTGCCAGTAGTATATTTTCTAGCGGGCCGGTTTCCTACGAGCAGTACTTC. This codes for CASSIFSSGPVSYEQYF.

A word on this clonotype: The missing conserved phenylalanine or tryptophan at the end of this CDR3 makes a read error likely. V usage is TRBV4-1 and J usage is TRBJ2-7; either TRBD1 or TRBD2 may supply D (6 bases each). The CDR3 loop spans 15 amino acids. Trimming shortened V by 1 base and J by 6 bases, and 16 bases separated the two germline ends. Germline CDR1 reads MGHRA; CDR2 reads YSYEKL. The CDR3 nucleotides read TGCGCCAGCAGCCAAGCATCGTCCAGGGGACTCGAGCAGTACTTA. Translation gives CASSQASSRGLEQYL.

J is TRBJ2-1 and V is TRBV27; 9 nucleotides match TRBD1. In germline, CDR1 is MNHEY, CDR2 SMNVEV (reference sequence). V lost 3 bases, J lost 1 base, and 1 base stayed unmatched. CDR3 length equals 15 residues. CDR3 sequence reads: CASSLGTGSYNEQFF. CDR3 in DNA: TGTGCCAGCAGTTTGGGGACAGGGTCCTACAATGAGCAGTTCTTC.

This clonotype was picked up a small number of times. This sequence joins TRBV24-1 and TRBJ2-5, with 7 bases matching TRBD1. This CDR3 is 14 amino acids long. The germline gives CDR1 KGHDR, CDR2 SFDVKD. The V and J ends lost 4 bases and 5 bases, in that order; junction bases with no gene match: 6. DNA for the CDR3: TGTGCCACCAGTGACACCAGGGGGTGGGAGACCCAGTACTTC. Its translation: CATSDTRGWETQYF.

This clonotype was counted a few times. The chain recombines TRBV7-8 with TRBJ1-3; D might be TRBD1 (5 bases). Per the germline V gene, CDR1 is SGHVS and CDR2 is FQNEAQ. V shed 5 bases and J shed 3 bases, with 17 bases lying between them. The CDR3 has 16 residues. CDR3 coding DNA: TGTGCCAGCAGCATCGGGGACTTCCCCCATGGAAACACCATATATTTT. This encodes CASSIGDFPHGNTIYF.

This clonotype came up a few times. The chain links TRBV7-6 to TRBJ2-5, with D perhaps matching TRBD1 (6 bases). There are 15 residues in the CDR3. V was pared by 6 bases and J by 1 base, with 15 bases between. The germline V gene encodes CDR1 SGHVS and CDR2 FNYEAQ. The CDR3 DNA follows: TGTGCCAGCAGTGGGTGGACAGTCCCCCAAGAGACCCAGTACTTC. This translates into CASSGWTVPQETQYF.

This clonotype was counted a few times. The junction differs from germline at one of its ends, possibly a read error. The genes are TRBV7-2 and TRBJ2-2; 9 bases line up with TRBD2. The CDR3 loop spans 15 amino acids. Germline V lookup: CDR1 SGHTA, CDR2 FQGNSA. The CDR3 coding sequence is TGTGCCAGCAGTTTAGCGGGGGAGAACACCGGGGAGCTGTTTTTT. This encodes CASSLAGENTGELFF.

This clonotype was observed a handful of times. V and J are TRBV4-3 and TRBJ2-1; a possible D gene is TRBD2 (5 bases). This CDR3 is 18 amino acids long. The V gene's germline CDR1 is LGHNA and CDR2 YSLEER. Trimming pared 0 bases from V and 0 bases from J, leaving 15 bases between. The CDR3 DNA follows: TGCGCCAGCAGCCAAGATCAGGTATGGGAGAGCTCCTACAATGAGCAGTTCTTC. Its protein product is CASSQDQVWESSYNEQFF.

CDR3 protein: CASSFRLEGWTDTQYF. For the CDR3, the DNA is TGCGCCAGCAGCTTTAGACTGGAGGGGTGGACAGATACGCAGTATTTT. The chain combines TRBV5-1 with TRBJ2-3; tentative D call: TRBD2 (6 bases). The germline CDR1 and CDR2 sequences are SGHRS and YFSETQ. The CDR3 is 16 amino acids. Trimming shortened V by 2 bases and J by 3 bases, and 16 bases separated the two germline ends.

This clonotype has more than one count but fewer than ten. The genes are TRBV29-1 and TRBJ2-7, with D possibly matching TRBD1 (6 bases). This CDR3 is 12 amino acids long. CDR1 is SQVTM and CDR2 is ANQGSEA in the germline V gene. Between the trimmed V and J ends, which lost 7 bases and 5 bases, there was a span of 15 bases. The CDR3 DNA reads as TGCAGCGCTGAGACAGGTATGGACGAGCAGTACTTC. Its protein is CSAETGMDEQYF.

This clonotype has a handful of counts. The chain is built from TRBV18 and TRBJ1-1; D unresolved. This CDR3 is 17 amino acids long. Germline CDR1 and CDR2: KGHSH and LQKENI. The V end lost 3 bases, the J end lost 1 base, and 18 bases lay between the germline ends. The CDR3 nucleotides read TGTGCCAGCTCACCGGAAGTTGTATACAGCTGGAACACTGAAGCTTTCTTT. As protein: CASSPEVVYSWNTEAFF.

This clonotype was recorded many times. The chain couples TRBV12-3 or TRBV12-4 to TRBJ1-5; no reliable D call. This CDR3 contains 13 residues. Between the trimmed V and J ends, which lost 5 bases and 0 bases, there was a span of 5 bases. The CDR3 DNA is TGTGCCAGCAGTCCGAATAGCAATCAGCCCCAGCATTTT. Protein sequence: CASSPNSNQPQHF.

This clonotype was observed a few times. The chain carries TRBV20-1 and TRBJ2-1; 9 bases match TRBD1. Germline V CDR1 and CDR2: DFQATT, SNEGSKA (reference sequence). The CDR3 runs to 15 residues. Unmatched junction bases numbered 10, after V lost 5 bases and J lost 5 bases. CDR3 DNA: TGCAGTGCTCACGCTCGGGACAGGGTTAACAATGAGCAGTTCTTC. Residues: CSAHARDRVNNEQFF.

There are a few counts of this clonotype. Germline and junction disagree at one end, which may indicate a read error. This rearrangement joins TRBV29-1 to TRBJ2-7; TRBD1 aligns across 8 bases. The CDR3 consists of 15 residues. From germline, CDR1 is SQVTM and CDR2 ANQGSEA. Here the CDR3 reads CSVEDFDRGGYEQYF. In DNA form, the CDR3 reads TGCAGCGTCGAAGATTTTGACAGGGGAGGATACGAGCAGTACTTC.

CDR3 protein: CASSHQLSYEQYF. The CDR3 DNA reads as TGTGCCAGCAGCCACCAATTGAGTTACGAGCAGTACTTC. The genes are TRBV27 and TRBJ2-7, with unresolved D. V was trimmed by 6 bases and J by 4 bases, leaving 13 bases between them. The CDR3 length is 13 residues. Germline loops: CDR1 MNHEY, CDR2 SMNVEV (reference sequence).

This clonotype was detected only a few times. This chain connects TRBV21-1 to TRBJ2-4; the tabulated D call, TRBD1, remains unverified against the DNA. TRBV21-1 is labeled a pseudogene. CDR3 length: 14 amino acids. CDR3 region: CASSEPGQKNIQYF. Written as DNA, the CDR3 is TGTGCCAGCAGCGAGCCGGGACAGAAAAACATTCAGTACTTC.

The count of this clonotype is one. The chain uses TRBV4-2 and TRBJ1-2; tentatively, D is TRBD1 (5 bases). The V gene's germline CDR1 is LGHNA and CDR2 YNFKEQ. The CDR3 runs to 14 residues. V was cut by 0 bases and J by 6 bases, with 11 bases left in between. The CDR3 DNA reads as TGTGCCAGCAGCCAAGAGGGACCATCCGATGGCTACACCTTC. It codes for CASSQEGPSDGYTF.

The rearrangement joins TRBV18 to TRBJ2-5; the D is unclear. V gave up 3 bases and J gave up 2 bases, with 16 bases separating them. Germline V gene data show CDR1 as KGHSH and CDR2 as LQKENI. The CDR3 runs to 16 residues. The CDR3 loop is CASSPPQDWLQETQYF. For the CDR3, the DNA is TGTGCCAGCTCACCGCCACAAGATTGGTTACAAGAGACCCAGTACTTC.

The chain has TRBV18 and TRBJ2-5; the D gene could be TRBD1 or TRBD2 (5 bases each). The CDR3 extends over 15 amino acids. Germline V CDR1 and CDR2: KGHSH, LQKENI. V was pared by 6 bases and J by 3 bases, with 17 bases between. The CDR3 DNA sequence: TGTGCCAGCTCCCGGGACCCCGGTTTAGAAGAGACCCAGTACTTC. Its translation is CASSRDPGLEETQYF.

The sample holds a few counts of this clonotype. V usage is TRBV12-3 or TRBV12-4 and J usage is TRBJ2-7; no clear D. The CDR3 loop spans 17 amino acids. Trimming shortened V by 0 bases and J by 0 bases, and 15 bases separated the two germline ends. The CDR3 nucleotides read TGTGCCAGCAGTTTAGCGCTCCTAGGCACGGACTCCTACGAGCAGTACTTC. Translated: CASSLALLGTDSYEQYF.

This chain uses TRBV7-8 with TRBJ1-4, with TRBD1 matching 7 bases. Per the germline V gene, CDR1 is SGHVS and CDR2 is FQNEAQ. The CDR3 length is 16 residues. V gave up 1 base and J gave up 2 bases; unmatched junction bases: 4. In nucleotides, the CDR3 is TGTGCCAGCAGCTTAGACAGGGGCTGGACTAATGAAAAACTGTTTTTT. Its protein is CASSLDRGWTNEKLFF.

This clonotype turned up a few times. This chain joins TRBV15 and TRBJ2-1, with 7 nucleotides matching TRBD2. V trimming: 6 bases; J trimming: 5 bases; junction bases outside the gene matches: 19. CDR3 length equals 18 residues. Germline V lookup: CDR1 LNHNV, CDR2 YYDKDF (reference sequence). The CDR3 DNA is TGTGCCACCAGAGGCCTAGCGGTAATGAATGAGATGAACAATGAGCAGTTCTTC. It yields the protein CATRGLAVMNEMNNEQFF.

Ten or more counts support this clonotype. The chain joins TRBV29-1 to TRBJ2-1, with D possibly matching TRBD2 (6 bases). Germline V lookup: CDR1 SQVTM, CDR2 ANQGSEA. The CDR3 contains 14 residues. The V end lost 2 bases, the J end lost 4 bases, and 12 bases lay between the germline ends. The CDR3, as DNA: TGCAGCGTTGAAAGGAGGGCCGGGTACAATGAGCAGTTCTTC. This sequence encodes CSVERRAGYNEQFF.

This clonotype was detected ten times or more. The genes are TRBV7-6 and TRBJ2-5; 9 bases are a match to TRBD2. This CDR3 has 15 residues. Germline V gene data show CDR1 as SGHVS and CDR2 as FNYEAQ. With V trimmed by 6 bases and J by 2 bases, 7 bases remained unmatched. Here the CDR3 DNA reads TGTGCCAGCAGTTACCCGACTAGCGGACAAGAGACCCAGTACTTC. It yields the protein CASSYPTSGQETQYF.

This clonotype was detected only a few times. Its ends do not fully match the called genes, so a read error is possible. The CDR3 nucleotides read TGTGCCAGCAGTGACGCGGGGGGAAGATCATTC. Residues: CASSDAGGRSF. This chain joins TRBV2 and TRBJ2-1, with 8 bases fitting TRBD2. This CDR3 is built from 11 residues. The germline gives CDR1 SNHLY, CDR2 FYNNEI.